These T cell receptor beta chains were read from a single sample in a study of cytomegalovirus exposure and HLA in healthy donors. Clones were sequenced by immunoSEQ multiplex PCR, and TCRdb holds only the in-frame ones, with some missing. The repertoire includes roughly 120,000 clones, 80% to 85% of them detected once, and 2% to 2.5% sits in the top ten. Sequenced: PBMCs. Receptors originate from a woman aged 40-49 years in good health and CMV-seronegative. Each CDR3 is given with its conserved first and last residue. The D gene is left open where the match is weak. A row's size may be missing; if present it is once, few, many or a size class.

-	TRBV18	TRBJ1-1	-	TGTGCCAGCTCACCTCGTGACAGATTGAACACTGAAGCTTTCTTT	CASSPRDRLNTEAFF
-	TRBV2	TRBJ1-1	-	TGTGCCAGCAGTGTAAGCCAGAACACTGAAGCTTTCTTT	CASSVSQNTEAFF
TRBD2	TRBV27	TRBJ2-5	-	TGTGCCAGCAGTTCAATGGCGGGGGGGGAGGAGACCCAGTACTTC	CASSSMAGGEETQYF
-	TRBV25-1	TRBJ1-1	-	TGTGCCAGCAGTGTGGGGGACATTTCTGAAGCTTTCTTT	CASSVGDISEAFF
-	TRBV10-3	TRBJ2-5	-	TGTGCCATCAGTTCAAGTGACATGTCAGAGACCCAGTACTTC	CAISSSDMSETQYF
-	TRBV6-5	TRBJ2-6	-	TGTGCCAGCACTTCACAGGGTACTGGGGCCAACGTCCTGACTTTC	CASTSQGTGANVLTF
TRBD1	TRBV7-8	TRBJ1-2	-	TGTGCCAGCAGCTTAGAGGGGACAGGTGGCTACACCTTC	CASSLEGTGGYTF
-	TRBV5-4	TRBJ2-3	-	TGTGCCAGCAGCTTGTTGTCAGCGGGCACAGATACGCAGTATTTT	CASSLLSAGTDTQYF
TRBD1	TRBV7-9	TRBJ2-1	-	TGTGCCAGCAGCTTGGGACAGGGGTCCGGTGAGCAGTTCTTC	CASSLGQGSGEQFF
TRBD1	TRBV6-6	TRBJ1-3	-	TGTGCCACAACAGACAGGGTCTCTGGAAACACCATATATTTT	CATTDRVSGNTIYF
-	TRBV5-1	TRBJ2-7	-	TGCGCCAGCAGCCCACCCCAGGGTTACGAGCAGTACTTC	CASSPPQGYEQYF
-	TRBV25-1	TRBJ2-1	-	TGTGCCAGCAGTAGTTCAGTGAATGAGCAGTTCTTC	CASSSSVNEQFF
-	TRBV6-6	TRBJ1-2	-	TGTGCCAGCAGTTACAGGGACACTAACTATGGCTACACCTTC	CASSYRDTNYGYTF
-	TRBV7-6	TRBJ2-5	-	TGTGCCAGCAGCTTCGGTGGGGGCGAGGCGGAGACCCAGTACTTC	CASSFGGGEAETQYF
TRBD1	TRBV10-3	TRBJ1-4	-	TGTGCCATCAGTGAGGACATCACGACAGGGGATGAAAAACTGTTTTTT	CAISEDITTGDEKLFF
TRBD2	TRBV7-8	TRBJ2-5	-	TGTGCCAGCAGCTTATTGAGCGGGGTGTACCAAGAGACCCAGTACTTC	CASSLLSGVYQETQYF
TRBD2	TRBV6-4	TRBJ2-2	-	TGTGCCAGCAGTGAAGTAGCGGGAGGTACCGGGGAGCTGTTTTTT	CASSEVAGGTGELFF
-	TRBV27	TRBJ1-4	-	TGTGCCAGCAGCCCCGACAGGATTAATGAAAAACTGTTTTTT	CASSPDRINEKLFF
-	TRBV6-5	TRBJ1-1	few	TGTGCCAGCAGCTCCGCCTTCGGGAACACTGAAGCTTTCTTT	CASSSAFGNTEAFF
-	TRBV28	TRBJ2-7	-	TGTGCCAGCAGTTTGACCACGGGCGAGCAGTACTTC	CASSLTTGEQYF
-	TRBV10-3	TRBJ1-1	-	TGTGCCATCAGTGCGCTTAGCAACACTGAAGCTTTCTTT	CAISALSNTEAFF
-	TRBV4-3	TRBJ2-7	-	TGCGCCAGCAGCCAAGATCTTGACAGCTACGAGCAGTACTTC	CASSQDLDSYEQYF
TRBD1	TRBV6-5	TRBJ1-2	-	TGTGCCAGCAGACCCGGACAGGCGCTTGGCTACACCTTC	CASRPGQALGYTF
TRBD2	TRBV4-2	TRBJ2-1	-	TGTGCCAGCAGCCAAGTGCTAGCGGGGGGAGAAAGCTCCTACAATGAGCAGTTCTTC	CASSQVLAGGESSYNEQFF
-	TRBV20-1	TRBJ1-1	-	TGCAGTGCTCCTCTGGACAGCCAAGCTTTCTTT	CSAPLDSQAFF
TRBD2	TRBV6-6	TRBJ2-1	once	TGTGCCAGCAGCTTCCCGGGACTAGCGGGAGAACTTGAGCAGTTCTTC	CASSFPGLAGELEQFF
TRBD1	TRBV18	TRBJ2-5	-	TGTGCCAGCTCACCCTCGGGACAGGGGAGAGTGCAGTACTTC	CASSPSGQGRVQYF
TRBD2	TRBV2	TRBJ2-1	-	TGTGCCAGCAAGTCCGGGACTAGCGGGTACAATGAGCAGTTCTTC	CASKSGTSGYNEQFF
TRBD1	TRBV29-1	TRBJ1-2	-	TGCAGCGTTGGGGACAGGGGATTCGGGTATGGCTACACCTTC	CSVGDRGFGYGYTF
-	TRBV2	TRBJ1-1	-	TGTGCCAGCAGAAGCGCGGCTGAAGCTTTCTTT	CASRSAAEAFF
-	TRBV7-2	TRBJ1-2	once	TGTGCCAGCAGCCCTACCCCCGGGAATGGCTACACCTTC	CASSPTPGNGYTF
-	TRBV7-3	TRBJ1-2	few	TGTGCCAGCAGCTTAAGGCCCTGGGGGCCTGGCTACACCTTC	CASSLRPWGPGYTF
-	TRBV29-1	TRBJ2-1	-	TGCAGCGTTACCCGTGTGGGGGGGCTAAACAATGAGCAGTTCTTC	CSVTRVGGLNNEQFF
-	TRBV7-9	TRBJ2-1	-	TGTGCCAGCAGCTTAGCGCTACGGGAGCAGTTCTTC	CASSLALREQFF
-	TRBV19	TRBJ1-2	-	TGTGCCAGTAGTACCACGCTGGGCAGGGGCGATGGCTACACCTTC	CASSTTLGRGDGYTF
TRBD1	TRBV7-2	TRBJ1-5	-	TGTGCCAGCAGCTTAAGACAGGGAAGGGTTCATCAGCCCCAGCATTTT	CASSLRQGRVHQPQHF
TRBD1	TRBV27	TRBJ1-6	-	TGTGCCAGCAGATTCTCGGGACAGATTAATTCACCCCTCCACTTT	CASRFSGQINSPLHF
TRBD2	TRBV4-1	TRBJ2-1	once	TGCGCCAGCAATCTCCGGACTAGCGGAGCCAATGAGCAGTTCTTC	CASNLRTSGANEQFF
TRBD1	TRBV18	TRBJ2-5	-	TGTGCCAGCTCACCGACAGGGGGCCAAGAGACCCAGTACTTC	CASSPTGGQETQYF
TRBD2	TRBV2	TRBJ2-5	-	TGTGCCAGCAGACCGACTAGCGGGGGTTCAGAGACCCAGTACTTC	CASRPTSGGSETQYF
TRBD1	TRBV7-8	TRBJ1-4	-	TGTGCCAGCAGCCCCCCAGGGGGGAGTTTACTGACTAATGAAAAACTGTTTTTT	CASSPPGGSLLTNEKLFF
TRBD1	TRBV6-1	TRBJ2-4	-	TGTGCCAGCAGTGGAACAGGGGGGAACATTCAGTACTTC	CASSGTGGNIQYF
-	TRBV15	TRBJ2-7	-	TGTGCCACCAGCAGAGATCGACTCGAATCCTACGAGCAGTACTTC	CATSRDRLESYEQYF
TRBD2	TRBV5-4	TRBJ2-7	-	TGTGCCAGCAGCACGGTTGACGGGGGGGTCTTGTACGAGCAGTACTTC	CASSTVDGGVLYEQYF
TRBD2	TRBV28	TRBJ2-3	-	TGTGCCAGCAGCCTAGGACTAGCGGGAGGGCTCCGTAACACAGATACGCAGTATTTT	CASSLGLAGGLRNTDTQYF
-	TRBV19	TRBJ1-5	-	TGTGCCAGTAGTACCATTGAGGCTATCAGAAATCAGCCCCAGCATTTT	CASSTIEAIRNQPQHF
-	TRBV28	TRBJ2-1	-	TGTGCCAGCAGAGCCTGGGAGAGGGTAAACAATGAGCAGTTCTTC	CASRAWERVNNEQFF
TRBD2	TRBV4-2	TRBJ2-1	-	TGTGCCAGCAGCCAAGAAGAGCGGGAGATATCCTACAATGAGCAGTTCTTC	CASSQEEREISYNEQFF
-	TRBV11-1	TRBJ1-1	-	TGTGCCAGCAGCGCATACTTGAACACTGAAGCTTTCTTT	CASSAYLNTEAFF
TRBD2	TRBV7-9	TRBJ2-2	-	TGTGCCAGCAGCAACCGGACTAGCGGGAGGTTAGACACCGGGGAGCTGTTTTTT	CASSNRTSGRLDTGELFF
-	TRBV27	TRBJ1-5	-	TGCGCCAGCAGCCCGGTCACCAATCAGCCCCAGCATTTT	CASSPVTNQPQHF
TRBD1	TRBV2	TRBJ1-2	once	TGTGCCAGCAGTGAAGGTTACAGGGGAGACGGCTACACCTTC	CASSEGYRGDGYTF
TRBD1	TRBV6-6	TRBJ2-7	-	TGTGCCAGCAGTTACGGGACAGGGGGTTGGTACGAGCAGTACTTC	CASSYGTGGWYEQYF
TRBD1	TRBV6-6	TRBJ2-7	few	TGTGCCAGCAGCCAAGGGGCAGGGGGTCTCTACGAGCAGTACTTC	CASSQGAGGLYEQYF
-	TRBV7-8	TRBJ1-2	-	TGTGCCAGCAGCTTAGCTACGGGGGTTGGCTACACCTTC	CASSLATGVGYTF
-	TRBV6-6	TRBJ1-3	-	TGTGCCAGCAGCTCCAAGGACAGAAGCTCTGGAAACACCATATATTTT	CASSSKDRSSGNTIYF
-	TRBV7-2	TRBJ1-2	-	TGTGCCAGCAGCTTAGCGCCGGAACAGAGGGATGGCTACACCTTC	CASSLAPEQRDGYTF